The 10 T cell receptor beta chains presented below share a single source sample, sequenced in a study of shared clonotypes between healthy human individuals. Assay: immunoSEQ multiplex PCR; the TCRdb copy retains only in-frame clones and omits some. The sample shows about 2.1 million clones, around 93% of them seen only once. CD45RO-negative CD8 cells positively selected for CCR7 made up the naive population, which excluded terminally differentiated effector memory CD45RA+ cells. The specimen was naive CD8+ T cells from PBMCs. These receptor sequences come from a man aged 18 to 29 in good health. Some clones in this sample may be carry-over from other donors' samples.

The chain couples TRBV11-2 to TRBJ1-1, with 8 nucleotides matching TRBD1. Germline V CDR1 and CDR2: SGHAT, FQNNGV. V dropped 3 bases and J dropped 4; count of bases not matched to a gene: 4. The CDR3 spans 14 residues. The CDR3: CASSFAGGSTEAFF. Written as DNA, the CDR3 is TGTGCCAGCAGCTTTGCAGGGGGCTCCACTGAAGCTTTCTTT.

This rearrangement joins TRBV9 to TRBJ2-5, with D possibly matching TRBD2 (5 bases). From germline, CDR1 is SGDLS and CDR2 YYNGEE. V was pared by 3 bases and J by 5 bases, with 17 bases between. The CDR3 covers 15 residues. The CDR3: CASSEQNSVYETQYF. The CDR3 bases are TGTGCCAGCAGCGAGCAGAATAGCGTATATGAGACCCAGTACTTC.

The chain uses TRBV7-9 and TRBJ2-7, with a tentative D call TRBD2 (6 bases). CDR3 length: 14 amino acids. V was cut by 5 bases and J by 5 bases, with 16 bases left in between. The germline CDR1 and CDR2 sequences are SEHNR and FQNEAQ (reference sequence). CDR3 amino acids: CASSPPRGGDEQYF. The CDR3 DNA follows: TGTGCCAGCAGCCCTCCCCGAGGAGGGGACGAGCAGTACTTC.

This clone showed up just once. This rearrangement joins TRBV28 to TRBJ2-1; D is ambiguous. V dropped 1 base and J dropped 0 bases, with 4 bases sitting between them. In germline, CDR1 is MDHEN, CDR2 SYDVKM. This CDR3 has 14 residues. In DNA, the CDR3 is TGTGCCAGCAGTTTATTCAGCTCCTACAATGAGCAGTTCTTC. Amino acids: CASSLFSSYNEQFF.

This clone has just a few counts. The sample has other DNA sequences that encode this CDR3 too. CDR3 in DNA: TGTGCCAGCAGCGTAGGGGGTACTGAAGCTTTCTTT. Translating gives CASSVGGTEAFF. The chain carries TRBV9 and TRBJ1-1, with D unclear. Germline loops: CDR1 SGDLS, CDR2 YYNGEE. The CDR3 has 12 amino acids. Trimming removed 0 bases at V and 5 bases at J, with 5 bases between.

This clone was picked up one time. This rearrangement joins TRBV2 to TRBJ2-3; D gene uncertain. Trimming removed 1 base at V and 4 bases at J, with 15 bases between. From germline, CDR1 is SNHLY and CDR2 FYNNEI. The CDR3 has 16 amino acids. In DNA form, the CDR3 reads TGTGCCAGCAGTGAAGGAGCCACCGGTCTGGCAGATACGCAGTATTTT. Its protein is CASSEGATGLADTQYF.

About this clone itself: The germline gene is not matched at one end of the junction; a read error may be the cause. The V and J genes are TRBV5-1 and TRBJ1-1, with D uncertain. Germline V gene lookup returns CDR1 SGHRS and CDR2 YFSETQ. The CDR3 consists of 13 residues. CDR3 nucleotides: TGCGCCAGCAGCGGCCCCCTGAACATTGAAGCTTTCTTT. It specifies CASSGPLNIEAFF.

This chain connects TRBV27 to TRBJ2-1; TRBD2 might be the D (5 bases). V lost 3 bases and J lost 4, with 10 bases in between. Germline CDR1 MNHEY, CDR2 SMNVEV (reference sequence). The CDR3 has 14 amino acids. Here the CDR3 reads CASSLRDLYNEQFF. CDR3 nucleotide sequence: TGTGCCAGCAGTTTGAGGGATCTATACAATGAGCAGTTCTTC.

Points on this clone: Other DNA variants within this sample encode the same CDR3. The J gene is TRBJ2-1, the V gene TRBV28, with 14 bases aligning to TRBD2. The CDR3 runs to 16 residues. Looked up from germline, CDR1 is MDHEN and CDR2 is SYDVKM. The J segment lost 4 bases and the V segment lost 4 bases, leaving 3 bases of the junction unmatched. The CDR3 nucleotides are TGTGCCAGCAGTTCGAGACTAGCGGGAGGGTACAATGAGCAGTTCTTC. Translating gives CASSSRLAGGYNEQFF. Full variable domain (remainder filled in from reference TRBV28 and TRBJ2-1): DVKVTQSSRYLVKRTGEKVFLECVQDMDHENMFWYRQDPGLGLRLIYFSYDVKMKEKGDIPEGYSVSREKKERFSLILESASTNQTSMYLCASSSRLAGGYNEQFFGPGTRLTVL.

This sequence joins TRBV9 and TRBJ2-7; D ambiguous. The V gene lost 0 bases and the J gene lost 5 bases, with 12 bases spanning the gap. The CDR3 consists of 14 residues. Germline V CDR1 and CDR2: SGDLS, YYNGEE. DNA of the CDR3: TGTGCCAGCAGCGTAGCTTGGCAGGCAAACGAGCAGTACTTC. Translated, it gives CASSVAWQANEQYF.